One sample yielded the 27 T cell receptor beta chains listed below, sequenced in a study of blood T cell repertoires in COVID-19. Method: immunoSEQ multiplex PCR; TCRdb's copy keeps in-frame clones and lacks some. The sample has about 200,000 clones, around 84% seen once. The sequencing input was peripheral blood. Receptors originate from a human donor in a cohort sampled during active COVID-19.

The chain has TRBV18 and TRBJ2-3, with 7 bases that match TRBD2. The CDR3 runs to 15 residues. Germline-derived CDR1 and CDR2 are KGHSH and LQKENI. J lost 0 bases, V lost 3 bases, and 3 bases had no gene match. The CDR3 reads CASSPGRGSTDTQYF. CDR3 coding DNA: TGTGCCAGCTCACCGGGGCGGGGGAGCACAGATACGCAGTATTTT.

The V and J genes are TRBV5-1 and TRBJ2-1; 7 positions match TRBD1. The CDR3 contains 14 residues. Germline CDR1 and CDR2: SGHRS and YFSETQ. V was pared by 2 bases and J by 7 bases, with 6 bases of the junction left unmatched. CDR3: CASSFGDSRNEQFF. In DNA, the CDR3 is TGCGCCAGCAGCTTCGGGGACAGTAGGAATGAGCAGTTCTTC.

For this clone: An end of the junction differs from the germline gene, which may be a read error. CDR3 bases: TGCGCCAGCAGTGAGTGGGGGGGACTAGCGGGCGTGGAAGACTTC. Protein product: CASSEWGGLAGVEDF. This chain links TRBV10-2 with TRBJ2-7; 12 bases are a match to TRBD2. CDR3 length: 15 amino acids. The germline V gene encodes CDR1 WSHSY and CDR2 SAAADI.

The chain uses TRBV7-6 and TRBJ2-3, with D maybe TRBD1 (6 bases). The V and J ends lost 5 bases and 3 bases respectively, with 15 bases between them. The CDR3 has 15 amino acids. Germline V lookup: CDR1 SGHVS, CDR2 FNYEAQ. CDR3 in amino acids: CASSTEGRGTDTQYF. For the CDR3, the DNA is TGTGCCAGCAGCACCGAGGGAAGGGGGACAGATACGCAGTATTTT.

The J gene is TRBJ2-5, the V gene TRBV4-1, with 7 bases aligning to TRBD2. V lost 1 base, J lost 4 bases, and 0 bases stayed unmatched. From germline, CDR1 is MGHRA and CDR2 YSYEKL. The CDR3 runs to 13 residues. CDR3 amino acids: CASSQGGRETQYF. DNA for the CDR3: TGCGCCAGCAGCCAAGGCGGGAGAGAGACCCAGTACTTC.

This clone was counted once. This chain links TRBV29-1 with TRBJ2-7; 7 positions agree with TRBD1. V was pared by 4 bases and J by 3 bases, with 6 bases of the junction left unmatched. CDR3 length: 13 amino acids. The germline V gene has CDR1 SQVTM and CDR2 ANQGSEA. The DNA for the CDR3 is TGCAGCGTTGCGACAGGGCAGGGCTACGAGCAGTACTTC. Translation gives CSVATGQGYEQYF.

The V and J genes are TRBV5-4 and TRBJ2-4; TRBD1 might be the D (8 bases). V gave up 7 bases and J gave up 8 bases, with 19 bases separating them. This CDR3 contains 14 residues. Germline assignment: CDR1 SGHNT and CDR2 YYREEE (reference sequence). CDR3: CASWERDRPYIQYF. In DNA, the CDR3 is TGTGCCAGCTGGGAGCGGGACAGGCCCTACATTCAGTACTTC. The variable domain in full, completed from reference TRBV5-4 and TRBJ2-4, reads ETGVTQSPTHLIKTRGQQVTLRCSSQSGHNTVSWYQQALGQGPQFIFQYYREEENGRGNFPPRFSGLQFPNYSSELNVNALELDDSALYLCASWERDRPYIQYFGAGTRLSVL.

This sequence joins TRBV3-1 (or the pseudogene TRBV3-2) and TRBJ1-5, with D maybe TRBD1 (6 bases). This CDR3 is 15 amino acids long. V lost 0 bases and J lost 5, with 11 bases in between. Germline lookup yields CDR1 LGHDT and CDR2 YNNKEL (reference sequence). CDR3 coding DNA: TGTGCCAGCAGCCAAGATGCACAGGGATATCAGCCCCAGCATTTT. Translated: CASSQDAQGYQPQHF.

The chain has TRBV4-1 and TRBJ1-3; D is unresolved. Germline V gene lookup returns CDR1 MGHRA and CDR2 YSYEKL. The V end was cut by 4 bases, the J end by 1 base, with 20 bases between. CDR3 length: 18 amino acids. CDR3 DNA: TGCGCCAGCAGCCTCCGCGATGCTTTTCAGGTTTCTGGAAACACCATATATTTT. Translating it yields CASSLRDAFQVSGNTIYF.

The rearrangement joins TRBV3-1 (or the pseudogene TRBV3-2) to TRBJ2-2; D is perhaps TRBD1 (6 bases). Looked up from germline, CDR1 is LGHDT and CDR2 is YNNKEL (reference sequence). The CDR3 totals 14 residues. V dropped 2 bases and J dropped 3 bases, with 7 bases sitting between them. CDR3 nucleotides: TGTGCCAGCAGCCAACAGGGGTACACCGGGGAGCTGTTTTTT. Protein: CASSQQGYTGELFF.

The chain combines TRBV27 with TRBJ1-3; D uncertain. The CDR3 has 15 residues. Germline V gene lookup returns CDR1 MNHEY and CDR2 SMNVEV (reference sequence). V shed 2 bases and J shed 4 bases, with 12 bases lying between them. DNA for the CDR3: TGTGCCAGCAGTTTAAGCCCCTTCCCAGGAAACACCATATATTTT. Translation: CASSLSPFPGNTIYF.

The rearrangement links TRBV5-1 to TRBJ2-3, with D possibly being TRBD1 (6 bases). Germline CDR1 SGHRS, CDR2 YFSETQ. This CDR3 is 14 amino acids long. Trimming shortened V by 0 bases and J by 4 bases, and 9 bases separated the two germline ends. The DNA for the CDR3 is TGCGCCAGCAGCTTGGACAGGGTTGCAGATACGCAGTATTTT. This encodes CASSLDRVADTQYF.

V and J are TRBV28 and TRBJ1-1, with 7 bases aligning to TRBD1. V lost 4 bases and J lost 2; bases outside the gene matches: 7. The CDR3 sequence is 15 residues long. The V gene's germline CDR1 is MDHEN and CDR2 SYDVKM. CDR3 amino acids: CASSSTGAPNTEAFF. The CDR3 bases are TGTGCCAGCAGTTCTACAGGGGCGCCTAACACTGAAGCTTTCTTT.

This clone was picked up many times. The chain employs TRBV2 and TRBJ1-6; 8 bases line up with TRBD1. Germline V lookup: CDR1 SNHLY, CDR2 FYNNEI. There are 14 residues in the CDR3. V lost 8 bases to trimming and J lost 10 bases; unmatched junction nucleotides: 10. The CDR3, as DNA: TGTGCCAGCCGGTTGGACAGGGCGCACTCACCCCTCCACTTT. Its protein product is CASRLDRAHSPLHF.

The chain carries TRBV19 and TRBJ2-7, with 8 bases lining up with TRBD1. V was clipped by 5 bases and J by 3 bases; unmatched bases: 6. The CDR3 covers 14 residues. Per germline, CDR1 LNHDA and CDR2 SQIVND (reference sequence). CDR3 protein: CASSGDRGYYEQYF. Here the CDR3 DNA reads TGTGCCAGTAGTGGAGACAGGGGATACTACGAGCAGTACTTC.

The CDR3 is CASSPAALAGGGGELFF. CDR3 nucleotides: TGTGCCAGCAGCCCGGCGGCCCTAGCGGGGGGCGGGGGGGAGCTGTTTTTT. The chain links TRBV9 to TRBJ2-2; 11 bases are a match to TRBD2. The CDR3 runs to 17 residues. Germline V lookup: CDR1 SGDLS, CDR2 YYNGEE. V was clipped by 4 bases and J by 8 bases; unmatched bases: 13. Full variable domain (outside the CDR3, taken from reference TRBV9 and TRBJ2-2): DSGVTQTPKHLITATGQRVTLRCSPRSGDLSVYWYQQSLDQGLQFLIQYYNGEERAKGNILERFSAQQFPDLHSELNLSSLELGDSALYFCASSPAALAGGGGELFFGEGSRLTVL.

In nucleotides, the CDR3 is TGTGCCAGCAACCCGTTGAGGAGACTGAACACTGAAGCTTTCTTT. Its translation is CASNPLRRLNTEAFF. This rearrangement joins TRBV5-5 to TRBJ1-1; D uncertain. Trimming removed 6 bases from V and 0 bases from J, with 15 bases in between. CDR1 is SGHKS and CDR2 is YYEKEE in the germline V gene (reference sequence). CDR3 length: 15 amino acids.

The chain employs TRBV5-1 and TRBJ2-7, with 9 nucleotides matching TRBD2. CDR3 length: 13 residues. Germline V lookup: CDR1 SGHRS, CDR2 YFSETQ. V lost 1 base to trimming and J lost 10 bases; unmatched junction nucleotides: 6. This CDR3 is CASSLIAGGEQYF. In DNA form, the CDR3 reads TGCGCCAGCAGCTTGATTGCGGGAGGGGAACAGTACTTC. Variable domain in full (rest from reference TRBV5-1 and TRBJ2-7): KAGVTQTPRYLIKTRGQQVTLSCSPISGHRSVSWYQQTPGQGLQFLFEYFSETQRNKGNFPGRFSGRQFSNSRSEMNVSTLELGDSALYLCASSLIAGGEQYFGPGTRLTVT.

This chain uses TRBV4-2 with TRBJ2-1; D gene unclear. V was shortened by 4 bases and J by 9 bases, with 13 bases between the two germline ends. CDR3 length: 13 residues. Germline V gives CDR1 LGHNA, CDR2 YNFKEQ. The CDR3 loop reads CASSLYPSGEQFF. In DNA, the CDR3 is TGTGCCAGCAGCCTCTATCCATCGGGTGAGCAGTTCTTC.

The chain has TRBV5-4 and TRBJ1-2; D not resolved. The V end was cut by 0 bases, the J end by 0 bases, with 6 bases between. Germline assignment: CDR1 SGHNT and CDR2 YYREEE (reference sequence). CDR3 length: 14 amino acids. CDR3 sequence reads: CASSLGSANYGYTF. For the CDR3, the DNA is TGTGCCAGCAGCTTGGGGTCAGCTAACTATGGCTACACCTTC.

V is TRBV7-3 and J is TRBJ2-1; 8 nucleotides match TRBD1. The CDR3 is made up of 15 amino acids. The germline V gene has CDR1 SGHTA and CDR2 FQGTGA. J was trimmed by 7 bases and V by 5 bases; bases with no gene match: 10. CDR3 DNA sequence: TGTGCCAGCAGCGTTTCAGGGGGCGCAAGAAATGAGCAGTTCTTC. It yields the protein CASSVSGGARNEQFF.

V is TRBV20-1 and J is TRBJ2-3, with 9 nucleotides matching TRBD2. V shed 3 bases, J shed 4 bases, and the junction held 8 bases outside the gene matches. The V gene's germline CDR1 is DFQATT and CDR2 SNEGSKA (reference sequence). The CDR3 length is 15 residues. The CDR3 reads CSASEKAGGSDTQYF. The DNA of the CDR3 is TGCAGTGCTAGTGAAAAAGCGGGGGGTTCAGATACGCAGTATTTT.

This sequence joins TRBV5-4 and TRBJ1-6; the D gene is possibly TRBD1 (6 bases). CDR3 length: 14 residues. Looked up from germline, CDR1 is SGHNT and CDR2 is YYREEE (reference sequence). Trimming shortened V by 0 bases and J by 7 bases, and 8 bases separated the two germline ends. CDR3 loop: CASSLDQGNSPLHF. The CDR3 nucleotides are TGTGCCAGCAGCTTGGACCAGGGGAATTCACCCCTCCACTTT.

This chain joins TRBV6-2 or TRBV6-3 and TRBJ2-3; 11 positions match TRBD2. Germline CDR1 and CDR2: MNHEY and SVGEGT. V lost 1 base and J lost 4; bases outside the gene matches: 4. The CDR3 spans 16 residues. The CDR3 DNA reads as TGTGCCAGCAGTTACTTTAGCGGGGGGGCCTCAGATACGCAGTATTTT. Protein product: CASSYFSGGASDTQYF.

The rearrangement uses TRBV7-9 and TRBJ1-1, with 9 bases fitting TRBD1. CDR3 length equals 15 residues. The V segment lost 5 bases and the J segment 7 bases; nucleotides outside the gene matches: 11. The V gene's germline CDR1 is SEHNR and CDR2 FQNEAQ (reference sequence). In nucleotides, the CDR3 is TGTGCCAGCAGCCCGCCAGGGACAGGGTTGGGTGAAGCTTTCTTT. It encodes CASSPPGTGLGEAFF.

The rearrangement uses TRBV28 and TRBJ2-7, with 7 bases matching TRBD1. The ends lost 6 bases at V and 2 bases at J; junction bases unmatched: 4. The CDR3 is made up of 13 amino acids. The germline gives CDR1 MDHEN, CDR2 SYDVKM. The CDR3 DNA sequence: TGTGCCAGCAGGGAAAGGGGGCCCTACGAGCAGTACTTC. It is translated as CASRERGPYEQYF.

The V call is TRBV30, the J call TRBJ2-7; D is possibly TRBD1 (6 bases). The CDR3 totals 13 residues. CDR1 is GTSNPN and CDR2 is SVGIG in the germline V gene (reference sequence). Trimming stripped 0 bases from V and 8 bases from J, with 14 bases between. CDR3 nucleotides: TGTGCCTGGAGTGTAACTGAGGGGGTGCAGCAGTACTTC. Protein: CAWSVTEGVQQYF.